Listed below are T cell receptor beta chains from one sample, sequenced in a study of early T cells in non-severe SARS-CoV-2 infection. TCRdb analysed the 5' RACE reads with MiXCR anew, one entry per CDR3 protein. The table lists approximately 69,000 distinct CDR3 sequences, over 9.5% of them singletons. Sequenced input: whole blood. The source of these receptors is an adult who was a healthcare worker with PCR-confirmed SARS-CoV-2 infection or an uninfected control (not recorded which). The CDR3 runs from the conserved cysteine through the conserved F or W. Each record gives: CDR3 length, clone size, D gene, J gene, V gene, CDR3 protein, CDR3 DNA. A D gene is named only where the DNA matches it firmly. Clone size is given for some rows only: seen once, a few or many times, or a class if the clone is expanded.

len: 16
abundance: many
d_gene: TRBD1
j_gene: TRBJ2-4
v_gene: TRBV18
CDR3aa: CASSARDRVSKNIQYF
CDR3nt: TGTGCCAGCTCAGCAAGGGACAGGGTTAGCAAAAACATTCAGTACTTC

len: 12
abundance: NA
d_gene: NA
j_gene: TRBJ2-7
v_gene: TRBV10-3
CDR3aa: CAISLSSYEQYF
CDR3nt: TGTGCCATCAGCCTAAGCTCCTACGAGCAGTACTTC

len: 13
abundance: many
d_gene: NA
j_gene: TRBJ2-3
v_gene: TRBV11-2
CDR3aa: CASSSSTIYTQYF
CDR3nt: TGTGCCAGCAGCTCCTCCACGATCTATACGCAGTATTTT

len: 11
abundance: NA
d_gene: NA
j_gene: TRBJ2-5
v_gene: TRBV7-9
CDR3aa: CASSPLLAQYF
CDR3nt: TGTGCCAGCAGCCCCCTTTTGGCCCAGTACTTC

len: 15
abundance: NA
d_gene: TRBD2
j_gene: TRBJ2-7
v_gene: TRBV5-4
CDR3aa: CASSLAGGRVYEQYF
CDR3nt: TGTGCCAGCAGCTTGGCCGGCGGGAGGGTATACGAGCAGTACTTC

len: 16
abundance: NA
d_gene: TRBD2
j_gene: TRBJ2-3
v_gene: TRBV6-6
CDR3aa: CASTGLAALRTDTQYF
CDR3nt: TGTGCCAGCACGGGGCTAGCGGCACTCCGCACAGATACGCAGTATTTT

len: 14
abundance: many
d_gene: NA
j_gene: TRBJ2-1
v_gene: TRBV12-3/TRBV12-4
CDR3aa: CASSFRGLYNEQFF
CDR3nt: TGTGCCAGCAGTTTTCGGGGGCTTTACAATGAGCAGTTCTTC

len: 13
abundance: NA
d_gene: TRBD2
j_gene: TRBJ2-3
v_gene: TRBV15
CDR3aa: CATSRGGTDTQYF
CDR3nt: TGTGCCACCAGCAGGGGAGGGACAGATACGCAGTATTTT

len: 16
abundance: NA
d_gene: NA
j_gene: TRBJ2-5
v_gene: TRBV24-1
CDR3aa: CATSEADSRSWETQYF
CDR3nt: TGTGCCACCAGTGAAGCTGACAGTCGTTCGTGGGAGACCCAGTACTTC

len: 13
abundance: many
d_gene: NA
j_gene: TRBJ1-3
v_gene: TRBV29-1
CDR3aa: CSVGDGSGNTIYF
CDR3nt: TGCAGCGTTGGGGACGGGTCTGGAAACACCATATATTTT

len: 12
abundance: many
d_gene: NA
j_gene: TRBJ1-1
v_gene: TRBV29-1
CDR3aa: CSVETGVTEAFF
CDR3nt: TGCAGCGTTGAAACCGGAGTTACTGAAGCTTTCTTT

len: 15
abundance: few
d_gene: NA
j_gene: TRBJ1-3
v_gene: TRBV12-3/TRBV12-4
CDR3aa: CASSLYISSGNTIYF
CDR3nt: TGTGCCAGCAGTCTCTACATAAGCTCTGGAAACACCATATATTTT

len: 14
abundance: NA
d_gene: TRBD1
j_gene: TRBJ2-7
v_gene: TRBV5-1
CDR3aa: CASSPDRGSYEQYF
CDR3nt: TGCGCCAGCAGCCCGGACAGGGGGAGCTACGAGCAGTACTTC

len: 13
abundance: many
d_gene: NA
j_gene: TRBJ2-5
v_gene: TRBV11-2
CDR3aa: CASSFYPQETQYF
CDR3nt: TGTGCCAGCAGCTTCTACCCCCAAGAGACCCAGTACTTC

len: 13
abundance: NA
d_gene: NA
j_gene: TRBJ1-1
v_gene: TRBV20-1
CDR3aa: CSAIYTANTEAFF
CDR3nt: TGCAGTGCTATCTACACGGCGAACACTGAAGCTTTCTTT

len: 18
abundance: NA
d_gene: NA
j_gene: TRBJ1-6
v_gene: TRBV6-1
CDR3aa: CASSEAQKGSSYNSPLHF
CDR3nt: TGTGCCAGCAGTGAAGCGCAGAAGGGAAGCTCCTATAATTCACCCCTCCACTTT